One and the same sample provided the 31 T cell receptor beta chains below, sequenced in a study of post-analysis software for immune sequencing data. Findings and caveats of the study: Five or six TRBV segments were significantly more frequent in patients than in controls. TRBV5-6, TRBV5-1 and TRBV20-1 were among these segments.

These receptors are not linked to any known antigen. Prepared TCR beta cDNA libraries contained unique molecular identifiers. TCRdb processed the PCR reads anew with MiXCR; each CDR3 protein has one entry. The table includes more than 500,000 distinct CDR3 sequences, about a third detected once. The sample consisted of blood. The receptor set was obtained from a girl aged 2 to 17 with multiple sclerosis.

The V call is TRBV5-1, the J call TRBJ1-1, with D possibly TRBD1 on 5 matching bases. Germline CDR1 is SGHRS and CDR2 is YFSETQ. The CDR3 has 15 amino acids. The V and J ends lost 3 bases and 0 bases respectively, with 12 bases between them. CDR3 loop: CASSWDGPMNTEAFF. CDR3 in DNA: TGCGCCAGCAGCTGGGACGGACCAATGAACACTGAAGCTTTCTTT.

There are a few counts of this clonotype. This chain joins TRBV5-4 and TRBJ2-7; D not resolved. CDR1 is SGHNT and CDR2 is YYREEE in the germline V gene (reference sequence). Trimming pared 0 bases from V and 0 bases from J, leaving 7 bases between. CDR3 length equals 14 residues. CDR3 sequence (DNA): TGTGCCAGCAGCTTGGATCCGCTCTCCTACGAGCAGTACTTC. Its translation: CASSLDPLSYEQYF.

The chain uses TRBV7-3 and TRBJ2-1, with TRBD1 matching over 12 bases. This CDR3 is built from 16 residues. Germline CDR1 SGHTA, CDR2 FQGTGA. The ends lost 5 bases at V and 10 bases at J; junction bases unmatched: 12. This CDR3 is CASSLLPGQGAGEQFF. CDR3 sequence (DNA): TGTGCCAGCAGCCTACTACCGGGACAGGGGGCTGGGGAGCAGTTCTTC.

CDR3 loop: CASSLRGGDLGYTF. The CDR3 nucleotides are TGTGCCAGCAGTTTAAGAGGGGGCGACTTAGGCTACACCTTC. The J gene is TRBJ1-2, the V gene TRBV27; TRBD1 aligns across 7 bases. V was pared by 2 bases and J by 8 bases, with 8 bases of the junction left unmatched. The CDR3 is 14 residues long. Germline assignment: CDR1 MNHEY and CDR2 SMNVEV (reference sequence).

In this sample, this clonotype turned up many times. The junction differs from germline at one of its ends, possibly a read error. The chain couples TRBV29-1 to TRBJ2-7; D not resolved. The germline gives CDR1 SQVTM, CDR2 ANQGSEA. The CDR3 covers 13 residues. Written as DNA, the CDR3 is TGCAGCGTTGCTGGGATTCACTCCAACGAGCAGTACTTC. As protein: CSVAGIHSNEQYF.

The chain has TRBV29-1 and TRBJ2-7, with 10 bases that match TRBD2. Germline lookup yields CDR1 SQVTM and CDR2 ANQGSEA. The V segment lost 6 bases and the J segment 0 bases; nucleotides outside the gene matches: 5. The CDR3 has 14 amino acids. The CDR3 is CSVVAGGSSYEQYF. CDR3 DNA: TGCAGCGTGGTAGCGGGAGGAAGCTCCTACGAGCAGTACTTC.

This clonotype was seen a handful of times. V is TRBV20-1 and J is TRBJ2-5; 10 positions agree with TRBD2. The tail of the sequence fits TRBJ2-7 better, so the J call may be wrong. The CDR3 spans 13 residues. Germline V gene sequence: CDR1 DFQATT, CDR2 SNEGSKA (reference sequence). The chain's CDR3 is CSALVAGGYEQYF. In DNA, the CDR3 is TGCAGTGCCCTAGTAGCGGGGGGATACGAGCAGTACTTC.

The genes are TRBV10-3 and TRBJ2-5; 9 nucleotides agree with TRBD2. Losses at the gene ends were 8 bases for V and 5 bases for J; bases not matched to a gene: 12. The CDR3 is made up of 15 amino acids. The germline CDR1 and CDR2 sequences are ENHRY and SYGVKD. The CDR3 DNA sequence: TGTGCCATCGGCCTAGCGGGGATGGAGGGGGAGACCCAGTACTTC. Residues: CAIGLAGMEGETQYF.

The chain uses TRBV7-3 and TRBJ2-5; perhaps TRBD2 as D (6 bases). The germline V gene has CDR1 SGHTA and CDR2 FQGTGA. This CDR3 region has 15 residues. V dropped 2 bases and J dropped 7 bases, with 17 bases sitting between them. CDR3 bases: TGTGCCAGCAGCTTAGGAGGGGCTGTAGAAGGGACCCAGTACTTC. Its protein is CASSLGGAVEGTQYF.

V and J are TRBV6-5 and TRBJ2-1; 9 nucleotides match TRBD1. Germline CDR1 reads MNHEY; CDR2 reads SVGAGI. The CDR3 spans 15 residues. V shed 4 bases, J shed 7 bases, and the junction held 8 bases outside the gene matches. CDR3 bases: TGTGCCAGCAGTTCCCCGGACAGGGGAATGAATGAGCAGTTCTTC. Amino acid sequence: CASSSPDRGMNEQFF.

Comments on this clonotype: One base away lies a much larger clone, so this may be a sequencing read error. This rearrangement joins TRBV20-1 to TRBJ1-1; a weak D match, TRBD1 (5 bases). Deletions cut 1 base from V and 0 bases from J, with 9 bases between. The CDR3 has 14 residues. The germline V gene has CDR1 DFQATT and CDR2 SNEGSKA (reference sequence). As DNA, the CDR3 is TGCAGTGCTAGAGTCGGGACGGTGAACACTGAAGCTTTCTTT. Translation: CSARVGTVNTEAFF.

The chain combines TRBV7-8 with TRBJ2-5; D gene uncertain. The germline V gene has CDR1 SGHVS and CDR2 FQNEAQ. This CDR3 is 16 amino acids long. V was cut by 0 bases and J by 3 bases, with 14 bases left in between. CDR3 sequence reads: CASSLALRGPEETQYF. CDR3 nucleotide sequence: TGTGCCAGCAGCTTAGCGTTAAGAGGACCTGAAGAGACCCAGTACTTC.

There are a few counts of this clonotype. V and J are TRBV4-2 and TRBJ2-3, with 9 bases matching TRBD1. Trimming at V came to 3 bases and at J to 6 bases, leaving 13 bases not matched to a gene. CDR3 length: 17 residues. Per germline, CDR1 LGHNA and CDR2 YNFKEQ. This CDR3 reads CASSHVMTGGEVDTQYF. In DNA, the CDR3 is TGTGCCAGCAGCCACGTTATGACAGGGGGAGAGGTCGATACGCAGTATTTT.

This clonotype was detected a few times. The gene calls are TRBV10-3 and TRBJ2-3; TRBD2 matches 11 bases. Germline V gene data show CDR1 as ENHRY and CDR2 as SYGVKD. This CDR3 region has 15 residues. V shed 5 bases and J 5 bases; nucleotides not matched to a gene: 6. The CDR3 nucleotides are TGTGCCATCAGTTCCACTAGCGGGGGACAAGATACGCAGTATTTT. Its translation is CAISSTSGGQDTQYF.

The chain links TRBV3-1 to TRBJ2-1; 8 nucleotides agree with TRBD1. The CDR3 has 14 amino acids. V trimming: 4 bases; J trimming: 14 bases; junction bases outside the gene matches: 13. The V gene's germline CDR1 is LGHDT and CDR2 YNNKEL (reference sequence). The CDR3 protein is CASSPAEDRVRKFF. Here the CDR3 DNA reads TGTGCCAGCAGCCCGGCGGAGGACAGGGTACGGAAGTTCTTC.

The genes are TRBV20-1 and TRBJ2-5; no clear D. CDR3 length equals 15 residues. Germline V gene data show CDR1 as DFQATT and CDR2 as SNEGSKA (reference sequence). The V end was cut by 5 bases, the J end by 2 bases, with 18 bases between. CDR3 DNA: TGCAGTGCTTCGCACTCCGGGCTTGATCAAGAGACCCAGTACTTC. Protein product: CSASHSGLDQETQYF.

This clonotype occurred a few times. The V call is TRBV20-1, the J call TRBJ1-2, with unresolved D. The CDR3 runs 13 residues. Trimming cost V 3 bases and J 5 bases, with 13 bases left between them. The germline V gene encodes CDR1 DFQATT and CDR2 SNEGSKA (reference sequence). The CDR3 loop reads CSARPRPRYGYTF. CDR3 nucleotides: TGCAGTGCTAGGCCCAGGCCGCGATATGGCTACACCTTC.

This chain's CDR3 is CASKKRGGVFSYNEQFF. The CDR3 nucleotides read TGTGCCAGCAAAAAGCGGGGGGGCGTTTTCTCCTACAATGAGCAGTTCTTC. The chain couples TRBV28 to TRBJ2-1, with 10 bases aligning to TRBD2. V was clipped by 7 bases and J by 0 bases; unmatched bases: 9. Germline V gene data show CDR1 as MDHEN and CDR2 as SYDVKM. The CDR3 loop spans 17 amino acids.

The chain joins TRBV7-9 to TRBJ1-1, with 7 bases matching TRBD1. Germline values: CDR1 SEHNR, CDR2 FQNEAQ (reference sequence). There are 15 residues in the CDR3. V dropped 1 base and J dropped 3; count of bases not matched to a gene: 5. CDR3 nucleotide sequence: TGTGCCAGCAGCTTAGGAGGGGGCGCGGACACTGAAGCTTTCTTT. Its translation: CASSLGGGADTEAFF.

The V gene is TRBV5-1, the J gene TRBJ1-1; no clear D gene. The CDR3 is 15 amino acids. Germline CDR1 is SGHRS and CDR2 is YFSETQ. The V end lost 0 bases, the J end lost 0 bases, and 9 bases lay between the germline ends. Written as DNA, the CDR3 is TGCGCCAGCAGCTTGGCCGAGACGGTGAACACTGAAGCTTTCTTT. Translated, it gives CASSLAETVNTEAFF.

This clonotype was seen a few times. The rearrangement links TRBV4-1 to TRBJ1-6, with 7 bases that match TRBD1. CDR3 length: 15 residues. The V gene's germline CDR1 is MGHRA and CDR2 YSYEKL. V shed 5 bases, J shed 4 bases, and the junction held 5 bases outside the gene matches. CDR3 sequence (DNA): TGCGCCAGCAGCGGAGGGGGCGTTTATAATTCACCCCTCCACTTT. It codes for CASSGGGVYNSPLHF.

With respect to this clonotype: It may be a read error: a sequence one base away is much more abundant. CDR3 DNA sequence: TGTGCCAGCAGCGGTAGACTAGCGGACGGTCAAGGGGAGACCCGGTACTTC. Protein sequence: CASSGRLADGQGETRYF. This chain connects TRBV7-9 to TRBJ2-7; 9 bases align to TRBD2. Germline CDR1 and CDR2: SEHNR and FQNEAQ (reference sequence). This CDR3 comprises 17 residues. V dropped 5 bases and J dropped 12; count of bases not matched to a gene: 23.

The chain joins TRBV5-1 to TRBJ1-6; D is ambiguous. Germline V gene lookup returns CDR1 SGHRS and CDR2 YFSETQ. Trimming shortened V by 4 bases and J by 12 bases, and 14 bases separated the two germline ends. The CDR3 covers 13 residues. The CDR3 loop reads CASSPTALGPLHF. CDR3 nucleotide sequence: TGCGCCAGCAGCCCCACAGCGTTGGGACCCCTCCACTTT.

J is TRBJ1-1 and V is TRBV6-2 or TRBV6-3; D uncertain. The germline CDR1 and CDR2 sequences are MNHEY and SVGEGT. The CDR3 consists of 15 residues. Trimming shortened V by 6 bases and J by 5 bases, and 19 bases separated the two germline ends. CDR3 in amino acids: CASRRRSALMTEAFF. CDR3 coding DNA: TGTGCCAGCAGGCGACGATCAGCCCTTATGACTGAAGCTTTCTTT.

As for this clonotype: A much larger clone differs from this one at a single base, so this may be a read error. This chain links TRBV7-2 with TRBJ2-7; D gene unclear. Germline assignment: CDR1 SGHTA and CDR2 FQGNSA. There are 14 residues in the CDR3. The CDR3: CACSLVGFSYEQYF. The CDR3 DNA reads as TGTGCCTGCAGCTTAGTTGGTTTTTCTTACGAGCAGTACTTC.

There are a few counts of this clonotype. CDR3 loop: CASSPQTVTNEKLFF. The DNA of the CDR3 is TGCGCCAGCAGCCCGCAGACGGTAACTAATGAAAAACTGTTTTTT. The chain is built from TRBV5-1 and TRBJ1-4; the D is unclear. The CDR3 is 15 amino acids. V gave up 4 bases and J gave up 1 base, with 11 bases separating them. CDR1 SGHRS and CDR2 YFSETQ come from the germline V gene.

The rearrangement joins TRBV10-3 to TRBJ1-4, with no clear D. Germline loops: CDR1 ENHRY, CDR2 SYGVKD. This CDR3 is built from 17 residues. The V end lost 3 bases, the J end lost 3 bases, and 17 bases lay between the germline ends. CDR3 coding DNA: TGTGCCATCAGTGACGGTGGTCGGAGGCCAGCTAATGAAAAACTGTTTTTT. Amino acid sequence: CAISDGGRRPANEKLFF.

This clonotype has only a few counts. The J gene is TRBJ1-2, the V gene TRBV12-5, with TRBD1 matching over 8 bases. V dropped 4 bases and J dropped 3; count of bases not matched to a gene: 10. The CDR3 has 16 residues. Germline-derived CDR1 and CDR2 are LGHNT and FRNRAP. CDR3 in amino acids: CASGSSGTGGYYGYTF. In DNA form, the CDR3 reads TGTGCTAGTGGTTCCTCCGGGACAGGAGGATACTATGGCTACACCTTC.

Only a few counts were recorded for this clonotype. The rearrangement uses TRBV7-2 and TRBJ2-3; D may be TRBD1 (6 bases). Germline CDR1 reads SGHTA; CDR2 reads FQGNSA. The CDR3 consists of 15 residues. Trimming cost V 5 bases and J 5 bases, with 17 bases left between them. DNA of the CDR3: TGTGCCAGCAGCACTCAGGGGCCCGGCGGAGATACGCAGTATTTT. It specifies CASSTQGPGGDTQYF.

This clonotype was seen a handful of times. This rearrangement joins TRBV5-1 to TRBJ2-5; 11 nucleotides match TRBD1. The J segment lost 1 base and the V segment lost 4 bases, leaving 3 bases of the junction unmatched. Germline loops: CDR1 SGHRS, CDR2 YFSETQ. This CDR3 comprises 15 residues. Here the CDR3 reads CASSPGQGAQETQYF. The CDR3 DNA is TGCGCCAGCAGCCCAGGACAGGGGGCCCAAGAGACCCAGTACTTC. Complete variable domain (other parts from reference TRBV5-1 and TRBJ2-5): KAGVTQTPRYLIKTRGQQVTLSCSPISGHRSVSWYQQTPGQGLQFLFEYFSETQRNKGNFPGRFSGRQFSNSRSEMNVSTLELGDSALYLCASSPGQGAQETQYFGPGTRLLVL.

This chain connects TRBV20-1 to TRBJ2-3; 8 bases line up with TRBD1. This CDR3 contains 16 residues. Looked up from germline, CDR1 is DFQATT and CDR2 is SNEGSKA (reference sequence). Trimming took 0 bases from V and 6 from J; bases not matched to a gene: 11. This CDR3 is CSAREGQVSGRDTQYF. The CDR3 DNA reads as TGCAGTGCTAGAGAGGGACAGGTATCAGGCAGGGATACGCAGTATTTT.